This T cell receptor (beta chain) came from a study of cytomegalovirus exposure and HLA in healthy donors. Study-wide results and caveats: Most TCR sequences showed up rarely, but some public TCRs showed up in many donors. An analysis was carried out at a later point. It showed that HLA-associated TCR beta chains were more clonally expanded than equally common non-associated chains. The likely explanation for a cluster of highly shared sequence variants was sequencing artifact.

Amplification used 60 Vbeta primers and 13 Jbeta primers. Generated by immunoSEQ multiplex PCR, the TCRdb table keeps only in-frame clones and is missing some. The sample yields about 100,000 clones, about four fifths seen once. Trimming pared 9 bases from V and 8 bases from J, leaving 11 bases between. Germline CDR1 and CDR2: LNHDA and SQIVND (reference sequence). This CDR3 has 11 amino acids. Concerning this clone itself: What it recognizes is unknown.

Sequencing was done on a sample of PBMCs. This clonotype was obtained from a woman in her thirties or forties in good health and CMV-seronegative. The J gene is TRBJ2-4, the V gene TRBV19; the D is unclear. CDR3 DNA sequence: TGTGCCAGCGCACAACAACACATTCAGTACTTC. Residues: CASAQQHIQYF.